These 28 T cell receptor beta chains were sequenced from one sample in a study of regulatory T cells in long-lasting Graves disease (dated by TCRdb to 2020 to 2022). This specimen's time point label, per the study, means: newly diagnosed GD, antithyroid drugs for less than 3 months. RNA was extracted from PBMCs in TRIzol for both TCR sequencing and RNA sequencing. The method was multiplex PCR. Reads for this sample came from an Illumina HiSeq 4000. CDR3 regions were amplified by Arm-PCR with iRepertoire HTBI primers to construct TCR beta libraries. TCRdb applied fastp at Q25 and MiXCR to the public reads, then kept only in-frame beta chains. Every CDR3 protein is listed once, alongside the most common genes and DNA of its rows. Across this sample there are approximately 560,000 distinct CDR3 sequences, with 15% to 20% seen only once. Of the sample, about 12% falls within the top ten clones. Another study also made use of these data, one on T cells in Graves' hyperthyroidism and ophthalmopathy.

The starting material was peripheral blood mononuclear cells (PBMCs), obtained at new diagnosis, from a patient treated with antithyroid drugs. These receptors were taken from a man aged 18 to 30 with Graves disease. Donor details come from another sample of the same person, matched by shared clones.

This chain links TRBV20-1 with TRBJ1-2; 8 nucleotides agree with TRBD1. In germline, CDR1 is DFQATT, CDR2 SNEGSKA (reference sequence). The CDR3 has 13 amino acids. Trimming removed 3 bases from V and 4 bases from J; junction bases left unmatched: 4. Here the CDR3 DNA reads TGCAGTGCTAGTCCGACAGGGGTCTATGGCTACACCTTC. Translated: CSASPTGVYGYTF.

This clonotype has a count of ten or more. The V and J genes are TRBV12-3 or TRBV12-4 and TRBJ2-3; TRBD2 might be the D (7 bases). Trimming shortened V by 8 bases and J by 4 bases, and 19 bases separated the two germline ends. The CDR3 has 15 residues. The CDR3 coding sequence is TGTGCCAGCGAGGGGGGACGGGAGGCTTCAGATACGCAGTATTTT. The encoded protein is CASEGGREASDTQYF.

This chain links TRBV6-5 with TRBJ2-7; D gene ambiguous. The CDR3 is 13 residues long. From germline, CDR1 is MNHEY and CDR2 SVGAGI. The germline V and J ends were trimmed by 2 bases and 2 bases, with 7 bases remaining between them. CDR3 coding DNA: TGTGCCAGCAGTTACGGGTCTACCTACGAGCAGTACTTC. Residues: CASSYGSTYEQYF.

This clonotype was detected ten times or more. The V call is TRBV12-3 or TRBV12-4, the J call TRBJ1-1, with D possibly being TRBD1 (6 bases). The CDR3 runs 15 residues. V shed 6 bases and J shed 6 bases, with 20 bases lying between them. CDR3 protein: CASSAAQGTYAEAFF. CDR3 sequence (DNA): TGTGCCAGCAGCGCCGCACAGGGTACGTACGCTGAAGCTTTCTTT.

Ten or more counts support this clonotype. The rearrangement uses TRBV20-1 and TRBJ2-1; 9 positions agree with TRBD2. Germline V CDR1 and CDR2: DFQATT, SNEGSKA (reference sequence). V lost 2 bases and J lost 7; bases outside the gene matches: 6. This CDR3 is 14 amino acids long. The CDR3 protein is CSARLAGRSNEQFF. The CDR3 coding sequence is TGCAGTGCTAGACTAGCGGGACGGTCGAATGAGCAGTTCTTC.

This clonotype was counted only a few times. A much bigger clone sits one base away, suggesting this may be a read error. The gene calls are TRBV5-1 and TRBJ2-3, with TRBD1 identical over 7 bases. Germline CDR1 reads SGHRS; CDR2 reads YFSETQ. Trimming removed 4 bases from V and 2 bases from J; junction bases left unmatched: 4. The CDR3 is 14 amino acids. CDR3 nucleotides: TGCGCCAGCAGCATCGGACAGGCCACAGATACGCAGTATTTT. Translating it yields CASSIGQATDTQYF.

The V gene is TRBV5-1, the J gene TRBJ2-2; the D gene is possibly TRBD1 (6 bases). Trimming removed 4 bases from V and 2 bases from J, with 12 bases in between. CDR1 and CDR2 from the germline V gene are SGHRS and YFSETQ. The CDR3 consists of 15 residues. CDR3 nucleotides: TGCGCCAGCAGCCCCGGGACAATTAACACCGGGGAGCTGTTTTTT. Translated, it gives CASSPGTINTGELFF.

This clonotype was seen a handful of times. The chain recombines TRBV27 with TRBJ2-7; 8 nucleotides align to TRBD2. The CDR3 spans 13 residues. Unmatched junction bases numbered 7, after V lost 5 bases and J lost 7 bases. CDR1 is MNHEY, CDR2 SMNVEV, per germline (reference sequence). CDR3 coding DNA: TGTGCCAGCAGTATGGGACTAGTTGGTGAGCAGTACTTC. This encodes CASSMGLVGEQYF.

A single count supports this clonotype. The gene calls are TRBV11-2 and TRBJ2-5; D ambiguous. The germline CDR1 and CDR2 sequences are SGHAT and FQNNGV. Deletions cut 0 bases from V and 1 base from J, with 9 bases between. The CDR3 totals 15 residues. CDR3 sequence: CASSLDQTRQETQYF. CDR3 bases: TGTGCCAGCAGCTTAGATCAGACACGCCAAGAGACCCAGTACTTC.

V usage is TRBV11-2 and J usage is TRBJ2-7; 9 bases map to TRBD1. J was trimmed by 0 bases and V by 6 bases; bases with no gene match: 9. The CDR3 length is 16 residues. Per the germline V gene, CDR1 is SGHAT and CDR2 is FQNNGV. This CDR3 reads CASRNRDRVHSYEQYF. CDR3 bases: TGTGCCAGCAGAAACCGGGACAGGGTCCACTCCTACGAGCAGTACTTC.

This clonotype was seen only a few times. This rearrangement joins TRBV7-6 to TRBJ2-1; 7 bases are a match to TRBD2. The germline V gene has CDR1 SGHVS and CDR2 FNYEAQ. V lost 3 bases to trimming and J lost 4 bases; unmatched junction nucleotides: 6. The CDR3 has 15 residues. The DNA of the CDR3 is TGTGCCAGCAGCTTTGGTCACGGGAGGTACAATGAGCAGTTCTTC. Protein product: CASSFGHGRYNEQFF.

This clonotype was detected ten times or more. A junction end diverges from the germline sequence, so it may reflect a read error. This rearrangement joins TRBV5-1 to TRBJ2-7, with 7 bases matching TRBD1. The CDR3 has 13 amino acids. CDR1 SGHRS and CDR2 YFSETQ come from the germline V gene. The CDR3 loop reads CASSLTGDYEQYF. CDR3 sequence (DNA): TGTGCCAGCAGCTTAACAGGGGACTACGAGCAGTACTTC.

This clonotype occurred many times. The chain combines TRBV12-3 or TRBV12-4 with TRBJ1-6, with D possibly being TRBD1 (5 bases). The CDR3 is 13 amino acids. V was pared by 10 bases and J by 8 bases, with 15 bases between. The CDR3 sequence: CATSGTGDSPLHF. The CDR3 DNA follows: TGTGCCACCTCCGGGACTGGGGATTCACCCCTCCACTTT.

This clonotype has ten or more counts. CDR3 protein: CSVSPGNYGYTF. CDR3 sequence (DNA): TGCAGCGTTAGCCCAGGCAACTATGGCTACACCTTC. The rearrangement joins TRBV29-1 to TRBJ1-2; unclear D gene. Germline lookup yields CDR1 SQVTM and CDR2 ANQGSEA. There are 12 residues in the CDR3. Trimming took 5 bases from V and 2 from J, leaving 9 bases between them.

In this sample, this clonotype turned up a few times. The chain combines TRBV19 with TRBJ1-6, with 8 positions matching TRBD1. Germline trimming cut 7 bases from V and 7 bases from J; bases unmatched to any gene: 6. Per germline, CDR1 LNHDA and CDR2 SQIVND (reference sequence). The length of the CDR3 is 14 residues. CDR3 bases: TGTGCCAGTATCGCAACAGGGGGGAATTCACCCCTCCACTTT. Its translation is CASIATGGNSPLHF.

The table lists this clonotype with a few counts. This sequence joins TRBV19 and TRBJ1-1; no reliable D call. Deletions cut 1 base from V and 3 bases from J, with 18 bases between. The CDR3 consists of 17 residues. In germline, CDR1 is LNHDA, CDR2 SQIVND (reference sequence). As DNA, the CDR3 is TGTGCCAGTAGTATAGTCCCAACCGACAACGGTTACACTGAAGCTTTCTTT. This encodes CASSIVPTDNGYTEAFF.

The chain joins TRBV12-3 or TRBV12-4 to TRBJ2-7, with D possibly TRBD1 on 5 matching bases. This CDR3 has 12 residues. The V end was cut by 7 bases, the J end by 5 bases, with 12 bases between. The CDR3 sequence: CASNSGYHEQYF. Written as DNA, the CDR3 is TGTGCCAGCAACTCAGGGTACCACGAGCAGTACTTC.

This clonotype was detected ten times or more. The chain has TRBV7-9 and TRBJ2-1; unclear D gene. Trimming took 5 bases from V and 6 from J, leaving 11 bases between them. The CDR3 covers 13 residues. Germline loops: CDR1 SEHNR, CDR2 FQNEAQ (reference sequence). The CDR3 sequence: CASSDGFGNEQFF. Here the CDR3 DNA reads TGTGCCAGCAGCGACGGGTTCGGCAATGAGCAGTTCTTC. The entire variable domain, with the rest obtained from reference TRBV7-9 and TRBJ2-1, is as follows: DTGVSQNPRHKITKRGQNVTFRCDPISEHNRLYWYRQTLGQGPEFLTYFQNEAQLEKSRLLSDRFSAERPKGSFSTLEIQRTEQGDSAMYLCASSDGFGNEQFFGPGTRLTVL.

This clonotype was counted at least ten times. The germline gene is not matched at one end of the junction; a read error may be the cause. This CDR3 reads CASGRGYNEQFF. CDR3 nucleotides: TGTGCCAGCGGGCGCGGCTACAATGAGCAGTTCTTC. The V and J genes are TRBV5-1 and TRBJ2-1; tentatively, D is TRBD2 (6 bases). The CDR3 runs 12 residues. Germline V lookup: CDR1 SGHRS, CDR2 YFSETQ.

The chain couples TRBV28 to TRBJ1-5; D may be TRBD1 (6 bases). V was clipped by 8 bases and J by 7 bases, with 18 bases between them. The CDR3 covers 14 residues. Germline CDR1 and CDR2: MDHEN and SYDVKM. Here the CDR3 DNA reads TGTGCCAGCCATCACGGGCAGGGGACCCAGCCCCAGCATTTT. Its protein product is CASHHGQGTQPQHF.

This clonotype was seen a handful of times. The J gene is TRBJ2-7, the V gene TRBV28; D is ambiguous. The CDR3 sequence is 11 residues long. V was pared by 5 bases and J by 3 bases, with 5 bases between. The V gene's germline CDR1 is MDHEN and CDR2 SYDVKM. The DNA for the CDR3 is TGTGCCAGCAGTCCACACTACGAGCAGTACTTC. It encodes CASSPHYEQYF. The full variable domain, its missing parts supplied by reference TRBV28 and TRBJ2-7, is DVKVTQSSRYLVKRTGEKVFLECVQDMDHENMFWYRQDPGLGLRLIYFSYDVKMKEKGDIPEGYSVSREKKERFSLILESASTNQTSMYLCASSPHYEQYFGPGTRLTVT.

This clonotype was detected a few times. The chain employs TRBV28 and TRBJ2-7; 10 bases are a match to TRBD2. The junction had 9 bases not matched to a gene; V was cut back by 1 base and J by 0 bases. This CDR3 contains 18 residues. In germline, CDR1 is MDHEN, CDR2 SYDVKM. As DNA, the CDR3 is TGTGCCAGCAGTTTATTCGTGAGGCTAGCGGGGGTCTCCTACGAGCAGTACTTC. This sequence encodes CASSLFVRLAGVSYEQYF.

This clonotype was observed a handful of times. One junction end does not reproduce the germline sequence, and a read error may be involved. The rearrangement links TRBV5-1 to TRBJ1-2; D is perhaps TRBD1 (6 bases). CDR3 length: 16 amino acids. The germline gives CDR1 SGHRS, CDR2 YFSETQ. The CDR3 spells CASSSPGGATNYGYTF. The CDR3 DNA follows: TGTGCCAGCAGCTCCCCCGGGGGGGCCACTAACTATGGCTACACCTTC. The variable domain in full, completed from reference TRBV5-1 and TRBJ1-2, reads KAGVTQTPRYLIKTRGQQVTLSCSPISGHRSVSWYQQTPGQGLQFLFEYFSETQRNKGNFPGRFSGRQFSNSRSEMNVSTLELGDSALYLCASSSPGGATNYGYTFGSGTRLTVV.

There are many counts of this clonotype. This rearrangement joins TRBV5-1 to TRBJ1-1, with D hard to call. CDR3 length equals 14 residues. With 4 bases removed from V and 0 bases from J, the gap between germline ends came to 10 bases. Germline CDR1 is SGHRS and CDR2 is YFSETQ. As DNA, the CDR3 is TGCGCCAGCAGCGGACGGGGAATGAACACTGAAGCTTTCTTT. It yields the protein CASSGRGMNTEAFF. Full variable domain (missing parts from reference TRBV5-1 and TRBJ1-1): KAGVTQTPRYLIKTRGQQVTLSCSPISGHRSVSWYQQTPGQGLQFLFEYFSETQRNKGNFPGRFSGRQFSNSRSEMNVSTLELGDSALYLCASSGRGMNTEAFFGQGTRLTVV.

This clonotype turned up a few times. This rearrangement joins TRBV20-1 to TRBJ2-3; 8 bases line up with TRBD2. V lost 3 bases and J lost 2; bases outside the gene matches: 4. Looked up from germline, CDR1 is DFQATT and CDR2 is SNEGSKA (reference sequence). The CDR3 length is 14 residues. CDR3 loop: CSASLAGTTDTQYF. The CDR3 nucleotides are TGCAGTGCTAGCCTAGCGGGTACCACAGATACGCAGTATTTT.

This clonotype was detected ten times or more. The J gene is TRBJ2-7, the V gene TRBV5-1; D is ambiguous. V was cut by 0 bases and J by 3 bases, with 7 bases left in between. Germline values: CDR1 SGHRS, CDR2 YFSETQ. This CDR3 is 13 amino acids long. CDR3 coding DNA: TGCGCCAGCAGCTTGGCACTGAACTACGAGCAGTACTTC. It specifies CASSLALNYEQYF.

Only a few counts were recorded for this clonotype. V gene TRBV19 combines with J gene TRBJ2-7; TRBD1 matches at 8 bases. The CDR3 has 14 amino acids. Germline V gene data show CDR1 as LNHDA and CDR2 as SQIVND (reference sequence). V trimming: 1 base; J trimming: 3 bases; junction bases outside the gene matches: 2. CDR3 coding DNA: TGTGCCAGTAGTATAGCGGACAGGGTCTACGAGCAGTACTTC. Translated: CASSIADRVYEQYF. Together with reference TRBV19 and TRBJ2-7, the CDR3 gives the full variable domain: DGGITQSPKYLFRKEGQNVTLSCEQNLNHDAMYWYRQDPGQGLRLIYYSQIVNDFQKGDIAEGYSVSREKKESFPLTVTSAQKNPTAFYLCASSIADRVYEQYFGPGTRLTVT.

This clonotype was counted ten times or more. This chain links TRBV3-1 with TRBJ1-2, with 9 bases identical to TRBD1. Germline V gene lookup returns CDR1 LGHDT and CDR2 YNNKEL (reference sequence). V shed 4 bases and J 6 bases; nucleotides not matched to a gene: 6. This CDR3 contains 14 residues. CDR3 region: CASSPGQGRNGYTF. For the CDR3, the DNA is TGTGCCAGCAGCCCGGGACAGGGAAGAAATGGCTACACCTTC. The variable domain in full, with the rest retrieved from reference TRBV3-1 and TRBJ1-2, is DTAVSQTPKYLVTQMGNDKSIKCEQNLGHDTMYWYKQDSKKFLKIMFSYNNKELIINETVPNRFSPKSPDKAHLNLHINSLELGDSAVYFCASSPGQGRNGYTFGSGTRLTVV.